Below, 17 T cell receptor beta chains from the same sample are listed, as sequenced in a study of T cell responses to AZD1222 COVID-19 vaccine. Measured with immunoSEQ multiplex PCR; TCRdb has only the in-frame clones, and not every one. The table lists about 100,000 clones, around 94% of them singletons. The sequencing here drew on peripheral blood, taken on day 0 of AZD1222 vaccination. Receptors were obtained from an adult in good health.

This clone was observed once. V is TRBV9 and J is TRBJ2-1; D not resolved. The CDR3 totals 12 residues. From germline, CDR1 is SGDLS and CDR2 YYNGEE. V lost 1 base and J lost 4, with 3 bases in between. The CDR3 region is CASSVYYNEQFF. CDR3 DNA sequence: TGTGCCAGCAGCGTATATTACAATGAGCAGTTCTTC.

The V and J genes are TRBV19 and TRBJ1-1; D not certain. Germline CDR1 is LNHDA and CDR2 is SQIVND (reference sequence). Trimming stripped 5 bases from V and 1 base from J, with 8 bases between. This CDR3 comprises 13 residues. CDR3 region: CASSAQGNTEAFF. The DNA of the CDR3 is TGTGCCAGTAGTGCACAAGGGAACACTGAAGCTTTCTTT.

The chain uses TRBV7-2 and TRBJ1-5; D ambiguous. Germline CDR1 SGHTA, CDR2 FQGNSA. V dropped 1 base and J dropped 7 bases, with 11 bases sitting between them. The CDR3 extends over 14 amino acids. CDR3 in DNA: TGTGCCAGCAGCTTAGTCTCTGGGGAACAGCCCCAGCATTTT. Amino acid sequence: CASSLVSGEQPQHF.

V usage is TRBV28 and J usage is TRBJ1-5, with TRBD1 matching over 8 bases. This CDR3 region has 16 residues. The V gene end was trimmed by 5 bases and the J gene end by 1 base; junction bases not matched to a gene: 7. CDR1 and CDR2 (germline): MDHEN, SYDVKM. CDR3 nucleotides: TGTGCCAGCAGTGCCAGACAGGGGTTGAGCAATCAGCCCCAGCATTTT. Amino acid sequence: CASSARQGLSNQPQHF. Filled out from reference TRBV28 and TRBJ1-5, the complete variable domain reads DVKVTQSSRYLVKRTGEKVFLECVQDMDHENMFWYRQDPGLGLRLIYFSYDVKMKEKGDIPEGYSVSREKKERFSLILESASTNQTSMYLCASSARQGLSNQPQHFGDGTRLSIL.

The chain joins TRBV18 to TRBJ1-2, with 10 bases matching TRBD1. This CDR3 contains 14 residues. The V and J ends lost 3 bases and 7 bases, in that order; junction bases with no gene match: 5. Germline V gene lookup returns CDR1 KGHSH and CDR2 LQKENI. This chain's CDR3 is CASSPGTGVFGYTF. The CDR3 bases are TGTGCCAGCTCACCCGGGACAGGGGTATTTGGCTACACCTTC.

The J gene is TRBJ2-7, the V gene TRBV6-5; D uncertain. The CDR3 extends over 14 amino acids. V was clipped by 6 bases and J by 4 bases, with 16 bases between them. Germline CDR1 is MNHEY and CDR2 is SVGAGI. The CDR3 loop is CASSQIVRSYEQYF. Written as DNA, the CDR3 is TGTGCCAGCAGCCAAATCGTAAGGTCTTACGAGCAGTACTTC.

This chain connects TRBV19 to TRBJ2-2, with D tentatively TRBD2 (6 bases). With 4 bases removed from V and 1 base from J, the gap between germline ends came to 7 bases. This CDR3 spans 14 amino acids. Germline assignment: CDR1 LNHDA and CDR2 SQIVND (reference sequence). Here the CDR3 DNA reads TGTGCCAGTAGTAACGGGAGGAACACCGGGGAGCTGTTTTTT. Protein: CASSNGRNTGELFF.

J is TRBJ1-1 and V is TRBV12-5; D uncertain. The CDR3 is made up of 11 amino acids. The V gene lost 0 bases and the J gene lost 11 bases, with 7 bases spanning the gap. Looked up from germline, CDR1 is LGHNT and CDR2 is FRNRAP. CDR3 DNA: TGTGCTAGTGGTTTGGTACAAGGGGCTTTCTTT. Translation: CASGLVQGAFF.

The CDR3 here is CASSPLQYSEQYF. The CDR3 nucleotides read TGTGCCAGCAGCCCCCTGCAGTATTCGGAGCAGTACTTC. The V call is TRBV3-1 (or the pseudogene TRBV3-2), the J call TRBJ2-7; D remains unclear. V was cut by 4 bases and J by 7 bases, with 14 bases left in between. CDR1 and CDR2 from the germline V gene are LGHDT and YNNKEL (reference sequence). This CDR3 region has 13 residues.

This sequence joins TRBV10-3 and TRBJ2-1, with D uncertain. In germline, CDR1 is ENHRY, CDR2 SYGVKD. Trimming cost V 4 bases and J 0 bases, with 10 bases left between them. The CDR3 runs to 15 residues. This CDR3 is CAISGVESSYNEQFF. The CDR3 region has the DNA TGTGCCATCAGTGGAGTGGAAAGCTCCTACAATGAGCAGTTCTTC.

The chain combines TRBV27 with TRBJ1-6; D is uncertain. Germline assignment: CDR1 MNHEY and CDR2 SMNVEV (reference sequence). V lost 7 bases to trimming and J lost 5 bases, with 9 bases between them. The CDR3 length is 13 residues. The CDR3 sequence is CASKDTNNSPLHF. The CDR3 DNA reads TGTGCCAGCAAAGACACTAATAATTCACCCCTCCACTTT.

The chain combines TRBV6-5 with TRBJ2-7, with 8 bases identical to TRBD1. Looked up from germline, CDR1 is MNHEY and CDR2 is SVGAGI. J was trimmed by 6 bases and V by 2 bases; bases with no gene match: 9. The CDR3 runs 15 residues. Here the CDR3 reads CASSYEGTGQLEQYF. CDR3 nucleotide sequence: TGTGCCAGCAGTTACGAGGGGACAGGCCAACTCGAGCAGTACTTC.

The V gene is TRBV30, the J gene TRBJ1-6; D call uncertain. CDR3 size: 13 residues. Germline V gene sequence: CDR1 GTSNPN, CDR2 SVGIG (reference sequence). V gave up 4 bases and J gave up 9 bases, with 13 bases separating them. Here the CDR3 DNA reads TGTGCCTGGACCGACCTAATGGGTTCACCCCTCCACTTT. Its protein product is CAWTDLMGSPLHF.

This chain connects TRBV6-1 to TRBJ1-2; D is ambiguous. The CDR3 covers 16 residues. The germline V gene has CDR1 MNHNS and CDR2 SASEGT. V was cut by 0 bases and J by 4 bases, with 15 bases left in between. CDR3 sequence reads: CASSEALPQAGYGYTF. DNA of the CDR3: TGTGCCAGCAGTGAAGCCCTCCCTCAGGCAGGCTATGGCTACACCTTC.

This clone appeared once. The rearrangement uses TRBV5-8 and TRBJ1-5, with unresolved D. With 6 bases removed from V and 7 bases from J, the gap between germline ends came to 11 bases. The CDR3 length is 12 residues. Looked up from germline, CDR1 is SGHTS and CDR2 is YDEGEE. The CDR3 sequence: CASTPIGQPQHF. DNA of the CDR3: TGTGCCAGCACCCCCATTGGGCAGCCCCAGCATTTT.

In its sample, this clone was seen once. The chain employs TRBV5-4 and TRBJ1-2, with D possibly TRBD1 on 5 matching bases. CDR3 size: 14 residues. CDR1 SGHNT and CDR2 YYREEE come from the germline V gene (reference sequence). V lost 3 bases and J 5 bases, leaving 14 bases between the germline ends. The CDR3 protein is CASSYGTDNYGYTF. CDR3 coding DNA: TGTGCCAGCAGCTACGGGACGGACAATTATGGCTACACCTTC.

On this clone itself: Additional DNA sequences in this sample encode the identical CDR3. J is TRBJ1-5 and V is TRBV28; no clear D. This CDR3 comprises 12 residues. The germline CDR1 and CDR2 sequences are MDHEN and SYDVKM. Trimming removed 2 bases at V and 7 bases at J, with 6 bases between. The CDR3 here is CASSLANQPQHF. The DNA of the CDR3 is TGTGCCAGCAGTTTAGCTAACCAGCCCCAGCATTTT.